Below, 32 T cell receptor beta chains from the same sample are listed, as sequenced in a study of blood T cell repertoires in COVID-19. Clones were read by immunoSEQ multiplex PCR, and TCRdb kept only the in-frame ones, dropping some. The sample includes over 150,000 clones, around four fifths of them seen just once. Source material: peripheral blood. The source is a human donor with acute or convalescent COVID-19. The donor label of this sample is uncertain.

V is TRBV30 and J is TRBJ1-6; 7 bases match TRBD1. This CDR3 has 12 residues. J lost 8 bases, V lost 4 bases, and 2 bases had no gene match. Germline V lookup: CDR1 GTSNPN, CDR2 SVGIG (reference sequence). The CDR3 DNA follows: TGTGCCTGGAAAACAGGGGATTCACCCCTCCACTTT. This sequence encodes CAWKTGDSPLHF.

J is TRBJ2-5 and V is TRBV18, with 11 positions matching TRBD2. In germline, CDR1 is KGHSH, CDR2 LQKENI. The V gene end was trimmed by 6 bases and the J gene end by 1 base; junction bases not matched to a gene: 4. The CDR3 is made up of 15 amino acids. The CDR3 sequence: CASSSTSGSQETQYF. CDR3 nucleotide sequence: TGTGCCAGCTCGTCTACTAGCGGGAGCCAAGAGACCCAGTACTTC.

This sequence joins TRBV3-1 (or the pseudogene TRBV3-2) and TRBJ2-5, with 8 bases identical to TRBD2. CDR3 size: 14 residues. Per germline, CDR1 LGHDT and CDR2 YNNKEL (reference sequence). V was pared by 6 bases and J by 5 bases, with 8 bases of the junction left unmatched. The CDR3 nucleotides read TGTGCCAGCAGTACTAGCGGATCGGGGGAGACCCAGTACTTC. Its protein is CASSTSGSGETQYF.

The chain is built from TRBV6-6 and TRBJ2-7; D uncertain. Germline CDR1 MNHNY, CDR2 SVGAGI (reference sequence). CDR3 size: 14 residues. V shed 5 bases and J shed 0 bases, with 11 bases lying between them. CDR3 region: CASSPDWNSYEQYF. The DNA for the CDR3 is TGTGCCAGCAGTCCCGACTGGAACTCCTACGAGCAGTACTTC.

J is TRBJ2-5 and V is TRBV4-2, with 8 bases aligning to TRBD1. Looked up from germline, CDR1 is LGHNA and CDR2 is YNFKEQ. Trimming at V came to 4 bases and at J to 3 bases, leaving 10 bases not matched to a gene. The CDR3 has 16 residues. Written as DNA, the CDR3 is TGTGCCAGCAGCCCTATAAGAGGGACAGGAAAAGAGACCCAGTACTTC. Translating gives CASSPIRGTGKETQYF.

The CDR3 nucleotides read TGTGCCAGCTCACCACCGAGTGTAGCGAACACTGAAGCTTTCTTT. Residues: CASSPPSVANTEAFF. This chain joins TRBV18 and TRBJ1-1; D gene ambiguous. The CDR3 runs to 15 residues. V lost 0 bases and J 1 base, leaving 9 bases between the germline ends. CDR1 is KGHSH and CDR2 is LQKENI in the germline V gene.

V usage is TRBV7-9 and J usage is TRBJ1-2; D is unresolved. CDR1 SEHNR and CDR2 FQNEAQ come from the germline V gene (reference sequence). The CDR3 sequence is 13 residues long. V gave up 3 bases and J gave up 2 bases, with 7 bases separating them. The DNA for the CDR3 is TGTGCCAGCAGCTTTGGTCAGAACTATGGCTACACCTTC. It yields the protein CASSFGQNYGYTF.

The DNA of the CDR3 is TGTGCCATCAGTGACGGGACACTCGGCGGCTACGAGCAGTACTTC. This sequence encodes CAISDGTLGGYEQYF. This chain uses TRBV10-3 with TRBJ2-7; D may be TRBD1 (6 bases). The germline gives CDR1 ENHRY, CDR2 SYGVKD. Trimming cost V 3 bases and J 3 bases, with 15 bases left between them. The CDR3 loop spans 15 amino acids.

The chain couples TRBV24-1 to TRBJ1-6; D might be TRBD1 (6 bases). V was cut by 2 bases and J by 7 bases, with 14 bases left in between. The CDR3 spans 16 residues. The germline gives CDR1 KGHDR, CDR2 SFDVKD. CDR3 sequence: CATSDCLDRRNSPLHF. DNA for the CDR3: TGTGCCACCAGTGATTGCCTAGACAGGAGAAATTCACCCCTCCACTTT.

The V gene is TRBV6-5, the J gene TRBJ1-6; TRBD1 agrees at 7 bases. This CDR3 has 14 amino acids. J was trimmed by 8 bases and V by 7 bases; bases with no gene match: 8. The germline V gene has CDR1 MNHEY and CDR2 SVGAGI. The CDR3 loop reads CASTRGLLDSPLHF. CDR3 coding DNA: TGTGCCAGCACTAGGGGGCTACTCGATTCACCCCTCCACTTT.

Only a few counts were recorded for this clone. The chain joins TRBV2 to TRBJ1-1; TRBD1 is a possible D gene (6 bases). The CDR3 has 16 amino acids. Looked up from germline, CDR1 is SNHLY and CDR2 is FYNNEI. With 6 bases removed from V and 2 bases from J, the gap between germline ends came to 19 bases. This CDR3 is CASSSGSRGRNTEAFF. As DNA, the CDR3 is TGTGCCAGCAGCTCGGGGAGCAGGGGACGAAACACTGAAGCTTTCTTT.

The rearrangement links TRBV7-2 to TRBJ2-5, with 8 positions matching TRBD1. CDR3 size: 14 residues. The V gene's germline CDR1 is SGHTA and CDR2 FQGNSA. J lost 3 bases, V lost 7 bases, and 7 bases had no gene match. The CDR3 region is CASNFGQGKETQYF. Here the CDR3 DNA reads TGTGCCAGCAACTTCGGACAGGGTAAAGAGACCCAGTACTTC.

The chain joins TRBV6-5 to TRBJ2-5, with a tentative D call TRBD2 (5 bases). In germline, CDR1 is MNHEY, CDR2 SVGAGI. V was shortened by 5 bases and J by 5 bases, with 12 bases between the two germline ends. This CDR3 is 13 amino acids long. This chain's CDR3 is CASSRGPGETQYF. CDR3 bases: TGTGCCAGCAGTCGAGGACCGGGGGAGACCCAGTACTTC.

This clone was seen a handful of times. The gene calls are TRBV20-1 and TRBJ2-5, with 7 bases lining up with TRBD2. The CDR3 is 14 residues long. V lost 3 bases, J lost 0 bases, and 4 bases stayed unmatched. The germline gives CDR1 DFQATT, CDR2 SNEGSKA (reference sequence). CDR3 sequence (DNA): TGCAGTGCTAGTCCAGCGGGGTACCAAGAGACCCAGTACTTC. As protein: CSASPAGYQETQYF.

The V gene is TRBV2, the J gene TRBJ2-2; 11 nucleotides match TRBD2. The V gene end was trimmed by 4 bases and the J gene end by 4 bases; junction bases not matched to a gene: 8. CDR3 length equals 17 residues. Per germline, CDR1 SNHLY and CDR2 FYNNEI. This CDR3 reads CASSGVAGGPGTGELFF. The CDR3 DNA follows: TGTGCCAGCAGTGGGGTAGCGGGAGGGCCGGGCACCGGGGAGCTGTTTTTT.

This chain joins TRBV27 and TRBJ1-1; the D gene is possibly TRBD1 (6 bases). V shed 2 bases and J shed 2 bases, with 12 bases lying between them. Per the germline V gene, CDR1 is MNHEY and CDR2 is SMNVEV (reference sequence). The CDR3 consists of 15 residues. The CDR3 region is CASSLLNRVNTEAFF. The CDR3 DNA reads TGTGCCAGCAGTTTACTCAACAGGGTTAACACTGAAGCTTTCTTT.

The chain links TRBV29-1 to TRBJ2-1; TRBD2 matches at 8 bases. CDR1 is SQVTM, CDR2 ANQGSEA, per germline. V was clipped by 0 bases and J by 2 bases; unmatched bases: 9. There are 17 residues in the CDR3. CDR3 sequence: CSVEDWWVAGPYNEQFF. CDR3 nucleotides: TGCAGCGTTGAAGATTGGTGGGTAGCGGGACCCTACAATGAGCAGTTCTTC.

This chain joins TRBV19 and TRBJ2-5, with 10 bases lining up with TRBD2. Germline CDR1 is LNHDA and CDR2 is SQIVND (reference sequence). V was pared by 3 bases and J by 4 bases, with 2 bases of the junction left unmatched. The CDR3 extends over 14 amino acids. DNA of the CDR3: TGTGCCAGTAGTATGTCTAGCGGGAGAGAGACCCAGTACTTC. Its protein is CASSMSSGRETQYF. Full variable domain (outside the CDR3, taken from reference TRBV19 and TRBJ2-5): DGGITQSPKYLFRKEGQNVTLSCEQNLNHDAMYWYRQDPGQGLRLIYYSQIVNDFQKGDIAEGYSVSREKKESFPLTVTSAQKNPTAFYLCASSMSSGRETQYFGPGTRLLVL.

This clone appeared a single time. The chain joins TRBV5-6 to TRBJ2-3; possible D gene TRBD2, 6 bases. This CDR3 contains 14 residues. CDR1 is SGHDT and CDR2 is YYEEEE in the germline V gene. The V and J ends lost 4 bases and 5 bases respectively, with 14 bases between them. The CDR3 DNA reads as TGTGCCAGCAGCGGAGCCCGGACTAAAGATACGCAGTATTTT. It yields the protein CASSGARTKDTQYF.

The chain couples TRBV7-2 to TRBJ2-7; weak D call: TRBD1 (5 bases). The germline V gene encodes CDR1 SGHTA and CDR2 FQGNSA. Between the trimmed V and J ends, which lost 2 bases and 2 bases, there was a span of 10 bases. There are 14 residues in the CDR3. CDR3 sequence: CASSLLAGTYEQYF. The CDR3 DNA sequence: TGTGCCAGCAGCTTATTGGCAGGGACCTACGAGCAGTACTTC.

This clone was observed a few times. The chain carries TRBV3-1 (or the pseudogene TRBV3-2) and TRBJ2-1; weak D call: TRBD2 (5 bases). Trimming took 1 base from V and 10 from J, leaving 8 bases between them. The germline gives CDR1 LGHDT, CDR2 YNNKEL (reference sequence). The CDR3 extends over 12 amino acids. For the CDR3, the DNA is TGTGCCAGCAGCCAAGCCGGCGGGGAGCAGTTCTTC. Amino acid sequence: CASSQAGGEQFF.

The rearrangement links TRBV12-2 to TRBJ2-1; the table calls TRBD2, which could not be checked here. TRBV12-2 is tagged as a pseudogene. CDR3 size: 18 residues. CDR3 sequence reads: CASRPLGLAGTPYNEQFF. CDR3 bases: TGTGCAAGTCGCCCCCTCGGACTAGCGGGGACTCCCTACAATGAGCAGTTCTTC.

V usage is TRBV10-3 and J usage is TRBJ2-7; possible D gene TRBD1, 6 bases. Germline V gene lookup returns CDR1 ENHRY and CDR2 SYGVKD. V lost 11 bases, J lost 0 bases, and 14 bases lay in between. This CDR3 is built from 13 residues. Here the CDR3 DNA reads TGTGCCGTATCCGGGACACTCTCCTACGAGCAGTACTTC. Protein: CAVSGTLSYEQYF.

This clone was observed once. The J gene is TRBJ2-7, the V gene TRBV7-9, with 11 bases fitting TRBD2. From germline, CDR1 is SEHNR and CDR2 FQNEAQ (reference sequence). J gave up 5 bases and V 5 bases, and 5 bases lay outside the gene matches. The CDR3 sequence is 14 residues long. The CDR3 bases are TGTGCCAGCAGCCTCATAGCGGGAGGGAACGAGCAGTACTTC. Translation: CASSLIAGGNEQYF.

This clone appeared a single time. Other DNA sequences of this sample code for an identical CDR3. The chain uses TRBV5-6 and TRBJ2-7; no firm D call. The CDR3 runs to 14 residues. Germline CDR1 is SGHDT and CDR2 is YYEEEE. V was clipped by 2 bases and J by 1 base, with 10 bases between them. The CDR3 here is CASSLAGYSYEQYF. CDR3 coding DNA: TGTGCCAGCAGCTTAGCAGGTTATTCCTACGAGCAGTACTTC.

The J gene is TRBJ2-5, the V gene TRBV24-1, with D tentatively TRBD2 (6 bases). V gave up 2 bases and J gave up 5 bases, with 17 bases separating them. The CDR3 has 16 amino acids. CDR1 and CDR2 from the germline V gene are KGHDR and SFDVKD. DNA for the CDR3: TGTGCCACCAGTGATTCGGGGACTGGATGGGCGGAGACCCAGTACTTC. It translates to CATSDSGTGWAETQYF.

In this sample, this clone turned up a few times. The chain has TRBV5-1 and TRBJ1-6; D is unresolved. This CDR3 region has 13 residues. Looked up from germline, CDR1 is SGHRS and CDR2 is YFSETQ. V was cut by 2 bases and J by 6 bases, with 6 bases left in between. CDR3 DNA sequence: TGCGCCAGCAGCTTCGGGTTTAATTCACCCCTCCACTTT. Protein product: CASSFGFNSPLHF.

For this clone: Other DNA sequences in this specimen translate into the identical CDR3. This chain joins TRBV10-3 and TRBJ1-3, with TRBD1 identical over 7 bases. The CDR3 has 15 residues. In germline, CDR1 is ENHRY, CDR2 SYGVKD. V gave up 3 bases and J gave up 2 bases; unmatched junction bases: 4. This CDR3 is CAISEGQGAGNTIYF. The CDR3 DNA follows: TGTGCCATCAGTGAAGGTCAGGGGGCTGGAAACACCATATATTTT.

The CDR3 region has the DNA TGTGCCAGCAGCAACAGGGGTAATTCACCCCTCCACTTT. Translation gives CASSNRGNSPLHF. This chain uses TRBV28 with TRBJ1-6, with 7 bases lining up with TRBD1. Germline V gives CDR1 MDHEN, CDR2 SYDVKM. This CDR3 region has 13 residues. Unmatched junction bases numbered 2, after V lost 6 bases and J lost 6 bases. The full variable domain, with the rest looked up from reference TRBV28 and TRBJ1-6, is DVKVTQSSRYLVKRTGEKVFLECVQDMDHENMFWYRQDPGLGLRLIYFSYDVKMKEKGDIPEGYSVSREKKERFSLILESASTNQTSMYLCASSNRGNSPLHFGNGTRLTVT.

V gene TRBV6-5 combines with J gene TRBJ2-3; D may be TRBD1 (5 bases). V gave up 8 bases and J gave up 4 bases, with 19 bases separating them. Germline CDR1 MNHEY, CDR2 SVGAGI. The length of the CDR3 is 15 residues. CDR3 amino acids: CASDPQGRVSDTQYF. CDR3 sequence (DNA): TGTGCCAGCGATCCCCAGGGCAGGGTTTCAGATACGCAGTATTTT.

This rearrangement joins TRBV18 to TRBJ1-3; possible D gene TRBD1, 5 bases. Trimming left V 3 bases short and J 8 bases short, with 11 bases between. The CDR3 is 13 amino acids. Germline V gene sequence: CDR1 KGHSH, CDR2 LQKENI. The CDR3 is CASSPDLGDTIYF. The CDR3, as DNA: TGTGCCAGCTCACCTGACCTAGGGGACACCATATATTTT.

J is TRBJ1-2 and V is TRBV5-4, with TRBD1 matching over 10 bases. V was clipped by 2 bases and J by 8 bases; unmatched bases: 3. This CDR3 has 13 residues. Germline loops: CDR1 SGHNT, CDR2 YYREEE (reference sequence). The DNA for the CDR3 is TGTGCCAGCAGCTTTGACAGGGGGCAGGGCTACACCTTC. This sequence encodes CASSFDRGQGYTF.